This TCR beta chain was sequenced in a study of blood T cell repertoires in COVID-19. The wider study: Sites in the United States, Italy and Spain provided acute and convalescent COVID-19 samples.

Original data processing: Researchers report that nucleated cell counts were estimated from reference gene primer amplification. Clones were read by immunoSEQ multiplex PCR, and TCRdb kept only the in-frame ones, dropping some. The V and J calls and clone size come from that table; D and trimming were worked out from the DNA. The data contain about 100,000 clones, around 87% of them singletons. This clone was detected a few times. Enrollment of patients from Seattle took place during active infection, with longitudinal follow-up. V lost 6 bases and J lost 8; bases outside the gene matches: 7. This CDR3 is 14 amino acids long. The germline gives CDR1 LNHDA, CDR2 SQIVND (reference sequence).

The chain uses TRBV19 and TRBJ2-3, with 11 bases lining up with TRBD1. This clonotype was sampled from a woman aged 45-59 years with COVID-19, enrolled during active disease. The sample taken for sequencing was peripheral blood. CDR3 sequence reads: CASSGTGGAGTQYF. CDR3 nucleotide sequence: TGTGCCAGTAGCGGGACAGGGGGAGCGGGTACGCAGTATTTT.